The 20 T cell receptor beta chains below were found in one sample sequenced in a study of beta chain features in type 1 diabetes. Sequencing targeted expressed TCRB transcripts, as all isolated RNA had been reverse transcribed. Sequenced by immunoSEQ multiplex PCR; TCRdb stores in-frame clones only, minus some. The profile covers some 240,000 clones, with 11% appearing a single time and over 1% taken by the ten largest. Sequenced input: central memory CD4+ T cells from blood. The receptors stem from a man between 18 and 29 years old in good health.

The chain uses TRBV5-4 and TRBJ1-1; a possible D gene is TRBD1 (5 bases). The CDR3 is 13 residues long. The germline V and J ends were trimmed by 1 base and 8 bases, with 12 bases remaining between them. The germline gives CDR1 SGHNT, CDR2 YYREEE (reference sequence). CDR3: CASSLQDEGEAFF. CDR3 DNA sequence: TGTGCCAGCAGCTTGCAGGATGAGGGGGAAGCTTTCTTT.

This clone was counted many times. The conserved phenylalanine or tryptophan is not found at the CDR3 terminus, so this likely reflects a read error. It is unclear where the CDR3 begins or ends on the DNA, so no DNA is shown, and the CDR3 is as TCRdb lists it. The J gene is TRBJ2-7, the V gene TRBV2; the table calls TRBD1, which could not be checked here. The CDR3 has 11 residues if both end residues are counted. The germline gives CDR1 SNHLY, CDR2 FYNNEI. CDR3 region: CASSDRYRVGL.

This clone was counted a few times. In the same sample, other DNA sequences code for this CDR3. V usage is TRBV14 and J usage is TRBJ2-5, with TRBD1 as a possible D gene (6 bases). Germline loops: CDR1 SGHDN, CDR2 FVKESK. V lost 3 bases, J lost 5 bases, and 10 bases lay in between. This CDR3 contains 13 residues. CDR3 sequence (DNA): TGTGCCAGCAGCCAGTGGGGGCGGGAGACCCAGTACTTC. Translated: CASSQWGRETQYF.

J is TRBJ2-2 and V is TRBV11-1, with TRBD2 matching 7 bases. The V segment lost 5 bases and the J segment 1 base; nucleotides outside the gene matches: 4. Looked up from germline, CDR1 is SGHAT and CDR2 is FQDESV (reference sequence). The CDR3 is made up of 15 amino acids. The DNA of the CDR3 is TGTGCCAGCAGCCCGGGGAGGGGGAACACCGGGGAGCTGTTTTTT. Residues: CASSPGRGNTGELFF.

This clone was seen more than once but under ten times. Here the CDR3 reads CASSESTGDLRKAFF. CDR3 coding DNA: TGTGCCAGCAGTGAATCGACAGGGGATCTTCGTAAAGCTTTCTTT. The rearrangement joins TRBV25-1 to TRBJ1-1, with 8 nucleotides matching TRBD1. CDR3 size: 15 residues. The ends lost 1 base at V and 9 bases at J; junction bases unmatched: 10. Germline assignment: CDR1 MGHDK and CDR2 SYGVNS.

This clone appeared many times. Written as DNA, the CDR3 is TGCGCCAGCAGCCAAGTACCTAGCGGGAGTCAGGATACGCAGTATTTT. Its protein product is CASSQVPSGSQDTQYF. The rearrangement links TRBV4-1 to TRBJ2-3; 10 bases match TRBD2. CDR3 length: 16 amino acids. Germline CDR1 and CDR2: MGHRA and YSYEKL. Unmatched junction bases numbered 7, after V lost 1 base and J lost 6 bases.

This clone appeared many times. The chain recombines TRBV11-2 with TRBJ2-7, with D unresolved. Germline lookup yields CDR1 SGHAT and CDR2 FQNNGV. Trimming removed 5 bases from V and 3 bases from J, with 14 bases in between. The CDR3 is 14 amino acids. DNA for the CDR3: TGTGCCAGCAGCCCAGACCGGCTAAACTACGAGCAGTACTTC. Translating it yields CASSPDRLNYEQYF.

This clone has a handful of counts. The V and J genes are TRBV7-9 and TRBJ1-1, with unresolved D. The CDR3 has 15 residues. V dropped 2 bases and J dropped 0 bases, with 10 bases sitting between them. Germline V gene sequence: CDR1 SEHNR, CDR2 FQNEAQ (reference sequence). CDR3 sequence (DNA): TGTGCCAGCAGCTTAATCGGGAACATGAACACTGAAGCTTTCTTT. The encoded protein is CASSLIGNMNTEAFF.

This clone was observed a handful of times. The gene calls are TRBV29-1 and TRBJ2-2, with 8 bases that match TRBD1. The length of the CDR3 is 15 residues. J was trimmed by 1 base and V by 7 bases; bases with no gene match: 8. CDR1 is SQVTM and CDR2 is ANQGSEA in the germline V gene. The DNA of the CDR3 is TGCAGCGCCCAACGAGGGACAGGGAACACCGGGGAGCTGTTTTTT. Its translation: CSAQRGTGNTGELFF.

This clone showed up just a few times. The rearrangement uses TRBV28 and TRBJ1-1; TRBD1 might be the D (5 bases). CDR1 MDHEN and CDR2 SYDVKM come from the germline V gene. V shed 10 bases and J shed 8 bases, with 14 bases lying between them. The CDR3 has 11 amino acids. The CDR3 here is CATLLRVEAFF. In nucleotides, the CDR3 is TGTGCCACCTTGCTCAGGGTAGAAGCTTTCTTT.

This chain links TRBV7-3 with TRBJ2-7, with TRBD2 as a possible D gene (6 bases). Trimming took 5 bases from V and 0 from J, leaving 11 bases between them. The CDR3 is made up of 14 amino acids. Germline CDR1 SGHTA, CDR2 FQGTGA. This CDR3 reads CASSRRGPSYEQYF. In nucleotides, the CDR3 is TGTGCCAGCAGCCGGAGGGGCCCCTCCTACGAGCAGTACTTC.

The genes are TRBV11-1 and TRBJ1-1, with D hard to call. Germline lookup yields CDR1 SGHAT and CDR2 FQDESV (reference sequence). V was shortened by 6 bases and J by 2 bases, with 7 bases between the two germline ends. The CDR3 totals 12 residues. The CDR3 here is CASSFTNTEAFF. CDR3 DNA sequence: TGTGCCAGCAGTTTTACTAACACTGAAGCTTTCTTT.

The rearrangement joins TRBV7-3 to TRBJ2-1; D perhaps matches TRBD1 (7 bases). In germline, CDR1 is SGHTA, CDR2 FQGTGA. With 4 bases removed from V and 7 bases from J, the gap between germline ends came to 20 bases. The length of the CDR3 is 16 residues. The CDR3 here is CASSSGDSITWNEQFF. The CDR3 nucleotides are TGTGCCAGCAGCTCGGGGGACAGTATTACATGGAATGAGCAGTTCTTC.

V and J are TRBV4-3 and TRBJ2-5, with D maybe TRBD2 (6 bases). The CDR3 has 15 amino acids. The germline gives CDR1 LGHNA, CDR2 YSLEER. Trimming shortened V by 0 bases and J by 7 bases, and 15 bases separated the two germline ends. This chain's CDR3 is CASSQERLVGGTQYF. The CDR3 bases are TGCGCCAGCAGCCAAGAGCGTCTAGTGGGAGGGACCCAGTACTTC.

The table lists this clone with a few counts. This sequence joins TRBV21-1 and TRBJ2-5; the table's D call TRBD2 went unverified against the DNA. TRBV21-1 is a pseudogene locus. There are 21 residues in the CDR3. DNA of the CDR3: TGTGCCAGCAGCAACTACCTCGCTAGCGGGACCACTTTAAACTTCCAAGAGACCCAGTACTTC. Amino acids: CASSNYLASGTTLNFQETQYF.

The chain is built from TRBV7-2 and TRBJ2-4; a weak D match, TRBD1 (6 bases). Germline loops: CDR1 SGHTA, CDR2 FQGNSA. The CDR3 contains 14 residues. V lost 5 bases and J lost 7, with 15 bases in between. The CDR3 region has the DNA TGTGCCAGCAGCCTCTCCGGGACAATGAACATTCAGTACTTC. It codes for CASSLSGTMNIQYF.

V and J are TRBV19 and TRBJ1-5, with 9 positions matching TRBD1. J was trimmed by 6 bases and V by 4 bases; bases with no gene match: 7. There are 15 residues in the CDR3. Germline lookup yields CDR1 LNHDA and CDR2 SQIVND (reference sequence). The chain's CDR3 is CASSNRQGVSQPQHF. The CDR3 coding sequence is TGTGCCAGTAGTAACCGACAGGGGGTAAGTCAGCCCCAGCATTTT.

This clone was counted a few times. The V call is TRBV5-1, the J call TRBJ2-2; no firm D call. The germline V gene encodes CDR1 SGHRS and CDR2 YFSETQ. V lost 4 bases to trimming and J lost 3 bases, with 13 bases between them. This CDR3 is 15 amino acids long. This chain's CDR3 is CASSPPLGDTGELFF. The CDR3 nucleotides read TGCGCCAGCAGCCCCCCCCTTGGAGACACCGGGGAGCTGTTTTTT.

A few counts support this clone. The chain joins TRBV9 to TRBJ2-5, with 11 bases fitting TRBD2. After removal of 0 bases from V and 3 bases from J, the junction contained 7 bases not matched to a gene. This CDR3 has 17 residues. Germline V gene sequence: CDR1 SGDLS, CDR2 YYNGEE. CDR3 amino acids: CASSVGRLAGGEETQYF. CDR3 coding DNA: TGTGCCAGCAGCGTAGGGCGTCTAGCGGGAGGTGAAGAGACCCAGTACTTC.

This clone occurred a few times. CDR3 region: CAIAGAPYNEQFF. The CDR3 region has the DNA TGTGCCATCGCGGGGGCCCCCTACAATGAGCAGTTCTTC. The rearrangement joins TRBV10-3 to TRBJ2-1; TRBD2 is a possible D gene (7 bases). The V and J ends lost 8 bases and 2 bases respectively, with 10 bases between them. Germline lookup yields CDR1 ENHRY and CDR2 SYGVKD. The CDR3 covers 13 residues.